A selection of T cell receptor beta chains follows, all from one sample in a study of PD-L1 blockade in urothelial cancer. The data were produced by immunoSEQ multiplex PCR, yet TCRdb's version contains in-frame clones alone and is incomplete. The data contain tens of thousands of clones, over 80% of them singletons. The sample here was PBMCs, taken around atezolizumab (anti-PD-L1) treatment. These receptor sequences come from a woman between 70 and 85 years old with urothelial cancer. Each CDR3 is given with its conserved first and last residue. Each record gives: CDR3 protein, CDR3 DNA, J gene, clone size, D gene, V gene. D genes are given only for firm matches. Expanded clones are given a class, and other clones once, few, many or no size at all.

CDR3 protein: CASRNPGLSYNEQFF
CDR3 DNA: TGTGCCAGTAGGAACCCGGGACTCTCCTACAATGAGCAGTTCTTC
J gene: TRBJ2-1
clone size: .
D gene: .
V gene: TRBV19

CDR3 protein: CASTLGRGATGELFF
CDR3 DNA: TGTGCCAGCACCCTAGGTCGGGGGGCCACCGGGGAGCTGTTTTTT
J gene: TRBJ2-2
clone size: .
D gene: .
V gene: TRBV7-2

CDR3 protein: CASSPVLIAANTGELFF
CDR3 DNA: TGTGCCAGCAGCCCCGTTTTAATAGCGGCGAACACCGGGGAGCTGTTTTTT
J gene: TRBJ2-2
clone size: .
D gene: .
V gene: TRBV7-3

CDR3 protein: CASSARDRADTEAFF
CDR3 DNA: TGTGCCAGCAGCGCCCGGGACAGGGCGGACACTGAAGCTTTCTTT
J gene: TRBJ1-1
clone size: .
D gene: TRBD1
V gene: TRBV9

CDR3 protein: CASRGDTAGANVLTF
CDR3 DNA: TGCGCCAGCAGAGGGGACACGGCTGGGGCCAACGTCCTGACTTTC
J gene: TRBJ2-6
clone size: .
D gene: .
V gene: TRBV10-2

CDR3 protein: CASSQSVDMGTEAFF
CDR3 DNA: TGTGCCAGCAGCCAATCTGTGGACATGGGGACTGAAGCTTTCTTT
J gene: TRBJ1-1
clone size: once
D gene: .
V gene: TRBV4-2

CDR3 protein: CASSLDGRPNYGYTF
CDR3 DNA: TGTGCCAGCAGCTTGGACGGGAGGCCAAACTATGGCTACACCTTC
J gene: TRBJ1-2
clone size: .
D gene: .
V gene: TRBV11-2

CDR3 protein: CASSSHSTFGGSYEQYF
CDR3 DNA: TGTGCCAGCAGTTCCCACTCGACATTCGGTGGGTCCTACGAGCAGTACTTC
J gene: TRBJ2-7
clone size: .
D gene: .
V gene: TRBV27

CDR3 protein: CATSRDLAGGAGANVLTF
CDR3 DNA: TGTGCCACCAGCAGAGATCTGGCAGGGGGTGCCGGGGCCAACGTCCTGACTTTC
J gene: TRBJ2-6
clone size: .
D gene: TRBD1
V gene: TRBV15

CDR3 protein: CASSEAHLTGGYNEQFF
CDR3 DNA: TGTGCCAGCAGTGAAGCGCACTTGACGGGGGGGTACAATGAGCAGTTCTTC
J gene: TRBJ2-1
clone size: .
D gene: TRBD2
V gene: TRBV2

CDR3 protein: CASSRRDRAGGYTF
CDR3 DNA: TGTGCCAGCAGCCGCCGGGACAGGGCGGGTGGCTACACCTTC
J gene: TRBJ1-2
clone size: medium-sized
D gene: TRBD1
V gene: TRBV7-8

CDR3 protein: CASSLKGVPNEQFF
CDR3 DNA: TGTGCCAGCAGTTTAAAGGGAGTTCCTAATGAGCAGTTCTTC
J gene: TRBJ2-1
clone size: .
D gene: .
V gene: TRBV27

CDR3 protein: CASSFGGTSYEQYF
CDR3 DNA: TGTGCCAGCAGCTTTGGGGGGACCTCCTACGAGCAGTACTTC
J gene: TRBJ2-7
clone size: .
D gene: .
V gene: TRBV7-2

CDR3 protein: CASSYSVDRGGAVTQYF
CDR3 DNA: TGCGCCAGCAGCTATAGCGTCGACAGGGGAGGTGCAGTGACGCAGTATTTT
J gene: TRBJ2-3
clone size: once
D gene: TRBD1
V gene: TRBV5-1

CDR3 protein: CASSLGQGGNQPQHF
CDR3 DNA: TGCGCCAGCAGCTTGGGTCAGGGTGGCAATCAGCCCCAGCATTTT
J gene: TRBJ1-5
clone size: .
D gene: .
V gene: TRBV5-1

CDR3 protein: CSVGQGTYNEQFF
CDR3 DNA: TGCAGCGTCGGACAGGGAACCTACAATGAGCAGTTCTTC
J gene: TRBJ2-1
clone size: .
D gene: TRBD1
V gene: TRBV29-1

CDR3 protein: CASSRTGLAGDSYNEQFF
CDR3 DNA: TGTGCCAGCAGCAGAACGGGACTAGCGGGAGACTCGTACAATGAGCAGTTCTTC
J gene: TRBJ2-1
clone size: .
D gene: TRBD2
V gene: TRBV5-5

CDR3 protein: CASSPSLAGARHEQFF
CDR3 DNA: TGCGCCAGCAGTCCCTCTCTAGCGGGAGCACGGCATGAGCAGTTCTTC
J gene: TRBJ2-1
clone size: .
D gene: TRBD2
V gene: TRBV10-2

CDR3 protein: CASSRQYPQETQYF
CDR3 DNA: TGTGCCAGCAGTCGACAGTACCCCCAAGAGACCCAGTACTTC
J gene: TRBJ2-5
clone size: .
D gene: .
V gene: TRBV6-6

CDR3 protein: CASSLVGQENYGYTF
CDR3 DNA: TGTGCCAGCAGCTTGGTCGGACAGGAAAACTATGGCTACACCTTC
J gene: TRBJ1-2
clone size: .
D gene: TRBD1
V gene: TRBV5-4

CDR3 protein: CASSPARVGHEQYF
CDR3 DNA: TGCGCCAGCAGCCCCGCTCGGGTAGGCCACGAGCAGTACTTC
J gene: TRBJ2-7
clone size: .
D gene: .
V gene: TRBV5-1

CDR3 protein: CASSPPPDRGFPDTQYF
CDR3 DNA: TGTGCCAGCAGCCCCCCGCCTGACAGGGGGTTCCCAGATACGCAGTATTTT
J gene: TRBJ2-3
clone size: .
D gene: TRBD1
V gene: TRBV7-8

CDR3 protein: CASSPRTGGGGEKLFF
CDR3 DNA: TGTGCCAGCAGCCCGCGGACAGGGGGCGGCGGTGAAAAACTGTTTTTT
J gene: TRBJ1-4
clone size: .
D gene: TRBD1
V gene: TRBV5-6

CDR3 protein: CASSSVYPGQLFF
CDR3 DNA: TGTGCCAGCAGTTCCGTTTACCCGGGACAGCTGTTTTTT
J gene: TRBJ1-4
clone size: .
D gene: TRBD1
V gene: TRBV28

CDR3 protein: CASSEVSIYEQYF
CDR3 DNA: TGTGCCAGCAGTGAAGTGTCCATCTACGAGCAGTACTTC
J gene: TRBJ2-7
clone size: .
D gene: .
V gene: TRBV6-1

CDR3 protein: CASSQVGAGGLEKLFF
CDR3 DNA: TGCGCCAGTAGCCAAGTAGGGGCAGGGGGATTGGAAAAACTGTTTTTT
J gene: TRBJ1-4
clone size: .
D gene: TRBD1
V gene: TRBV4-3

CDR3 protein: CASSRDSRSMNTEAFF
CDR3 DNA: TGTGCCAGCAGCAGGGACAGTAGAAGCATGAACACTGAAGCTTTCTTT
J gene: TRBJ1-1
clone size: .
D gene: TRBD1
V gene: TRBV7-3

CDR3 protein: CASSTGLPRASTDTQYF
CDR3 DNA: TGCGCCAGCAGCACGGGACTACCACGGGCTAGCACAGATACGCAGTATTTT
J gene: TRBJ2-3
clone size: .
D gene: TRBD2
V gene: TRBV5-1

CDR3 protein: CASSHRLASSFNEQFF
CDR3 DNA: TGTGCCAGCAGCCACAGACTAGCTTCTTCTTTCAATGAGCAGTTCTTC
J gene: TRBJ2-1
clone size: .
D gene: TRBD2
V gene: TRBV5-6

CDR3 protein: CASSTGLAGGMNSYEQYF
CDR3 DNA: TGTGCCAGCAGTACCGGACTAGCGGGAGGCATGAATTCCTACGAGCAGTACTTC
J gene: TRBJ2-7
clone size: .
D gene: TRBD2
V gene: TRBV28

CDR3 protein: CASSYSGTGLGYTF
CDR3 DNA: TGTGCCAGCAGTTACTCCGGGACAGGGCTCGGCTACACCTTC
J gene: TRBJ1-2
clone size: .
D gene: TRBD1
V gene: TRBV6-5

CDR3 protein: CASRGTGSNQPQHF
CDR3 DNA: TGTGCCAGCAGGGGGACAGGGAGCAATCAGCCCCAGCATTTT
J gene: TRBJ1-5
clone size: .
D gene: TRBD1
V gene: TRBV6-1

CDR3 protein: CASSIGQGSDTQYF
CDR3 DNA: TGTGCCAGCAGCATTGGACAGGGTTCAGATACGCAGTATTTT
J gene: TRBJ2-3
clone size: .
D gene: TRBD1
V gene: TRBV11-3

CDR3 protein: CASRLGLAGGDTQYF
CDR3 DNA: TGTGCCAGCAGACTCGGACTAGCGGGGGGGGATACGCAGTATTTT
J gene: TRBJ2-3
clone size: few
D gene: TRBD2
V gene: TRBV6-6

CDR3 protein: CASSSGGATDTQYF
CDR3 DNA: TGCGCCAGCAGCTCTGGGGGGGCCACAGATACGCAGTATTTT
J gene: TRBJ2-3
clone size: .
D gene: .
V gene: TRBV5-1

CDR3 protein: CASSLRSGTQETQYF
CDR3 DNA: TGTGCCAGCAGCTTACGTAGCGGCACACAAGAGACCCAGTACTTC
J gene: TRBJ2-5
clone size: .
D gene: .
V gene: TRBV11-3

CDR3 protein: CASSLDRGYGGYTF
CDR3 DNA: TGTGCCAGCAGCTTGGACAGGGGGTATGGTGGCTACACCTTC
J gene: TRBJ1-2
clone size: .
D gene: TRBD1
V gene: TRBV5-6

CDR3 protein: CASSEDTGVDYGYTF
CDR3 DNA: TGTGCCAGCAGTGAAGACACGGGGGTTGACTATGGCTACACCTTC
J gene: TRBJ1-2
clone size: .
D gene: .
V gene: TRBV6-1

CDR3 protein: CASSLFRRVNTIYF
CDR3 DNA: TGTGCCAGCAGTTTATTTCGACGGGTTAACACCATATATTTT
J gene: TRBJ1-3
clone size: few
D gene: .
V gene: TRBV28

CDR3 protein: CASSWSVRWNTEAFF
CDR3 DNA: TGTGCCAGCAGTTGGTCAGTCCGATGGAACACTGAAGCTTTCTTT
J gene: TRBJ1-1
clone size: once
D gene: .
V gene: TRBV6-1

CDR3 protein: CAWKDRGTEAFF
CDR3 DNA: TGTGCCTGGAAGGATCGGGGGACTGAAGCTTTCTTT
J gene: TRBJ1-1
clone size: .
D gene: .
V gene: TRBV30

CDR3 protein: CASGLGTGLQETQYF
CDR3 DNA: TGTGCTAGTGGTCTCGGGACAGGCCTTCAAGAGACCCAGTACTTC
J gene: TRBJ2-5
clone size: .
D gene: TRBD1
V gene: TRBV12-5

CDR3 protein: CASSGGTGAEAFF
CDR3 DNA: TGTGCCAGCAGCGGCGGGACAGGGGCTGAAGCTTTCTTT
J gene: TRBJ1-1
clone size: .
D gene: TRBD1
V gene: TRBV9

CDR3 protein: CASSPMGMTVSYEQYF
CDR3 DNA: TGTGCCAGCAGTCCGATGGGGATGACAGTCTCCTACGAGCAGTACTTC
J gene: TRBJ2-7
clone size: .
D gene: .
V gene: TRBV27

CDR3 protein: CASSSWTSGNAGYF
CDR3 DNA: TGCGCCAGCAGCTCCTGGACTAGCGGGAACGCGGGGTATTTT
J gene: TRBJ2-3
clone size: .
D gene: TRBD2
V gene: TRBV5-1

CDR3 protein: CASSLSHQPQHF
CDR3 DNA: TGTGCCAGCAGCTTGAGCCATCAGCCCCAGCATTTT
J gene: TRBJ1-5
clone size: .
D gene: .
V gene: TRBV5-5

CDR3 protein: CASSFILAGGEKAYNEQFF
CDR3 DNA: TGTGCCAGCAGCTTCATCCTAGCGGGAGGAGAAAAAGCCTACAATGAGCAGTTCTTC
J gene: TRBJ2-1
clone size: once
D gene: TRBD2
V gene: TRBV5-6

CDR3 protein: CATSSLARTDTQYF
CDR3 DNA: TGTGCCACCAGCAGCCTAGCCCGCACAGATACGCAGTATTTT
J gene: TRBJ2-3
clone size: .
D gene: .
V gene: TRBV15

CDR3 protein: CASSQGAGGAFF
CDR3 DNA: TGCGCCAGCAGCCAAGGGGCAGGGGGAGCTTTCTTT
J gene: TRBJ1-1
clone size: .
D gene: TRBD1
V gene: TRBV4-1

CDR3 protein: CASSDSDRAEAFF
CDR3 DNA: TGTGCCAGCAGCGACTCGGACAGGGCCGAAGCTTTCTTT
J gene: TRBJ1-1
clone size: .
D gene: TRBD1
V gene: TRBV7-3

CDR3 protein: CASSLEGQGARNTEAFF
CDR3 DNA: TGCGCCAGCAGCTTGGAAGGGCAGGGGGCCCGGAACACTGAAGCTTTCTTT
J gene: TRBJ1-1
clone size: .
D gene: TRBD1
V gene: TRBV5-1

CDR3 protein: CASSQDVQGAIRDTEAFF
CDR3 DNA: TGTGCCAGCAGCCAAGACGTTCAGGGGGCGATTCGGGACACTGAAGCTTTCTTT
J gene: TRBJ1-1
clone size: .
D gene: TRBD1
V gene: TRBV14

CDR3 protein: CASSQVTGTTYEQYF
CDR3 DNA: TGCGCCAGCAGCCAAGTAACAGGGACCACCTACGAGCAGTACTTC
J gene: TRBJ2-7
clone size: .
D gene: .
V gene: TRBV4-1

CDR3 protein: CASNGGGGAGEKLFF
CDR3 DNA: TGTGCCAGCAACGGCGGAGGAGGTGCGGGGGAAAAACTGTTTTTT
J gene: TRBJ1-4
clone size: few
D gene: .
V gene: TRBV6-6

CDR3 protein: CASSLLNLWDRFNQPQHF
CDR3 DNA: TGTGCCAGCAGTTTATTGAATTTATGGGACAGATTCAATCAGCCCCAGCATTTT
J gene: TRBJ1-5
clone size: .
D gene: TRBD1
V gene: TRBV28

CDR3 protein: CASSSDRVYEQYF
CDR3 DNA: TGTGCCAGCAGTTCTGACAGGGTCTACGAGCAGTACTTC
J gene: TRBJ2-7
clone size: .
D gene: TRBD1
V gene: TRBV27

CDR3 protein: CASSWGDRGGEQYF
CDR3 DNA: TGTGCCAGCAGCTGGGGGGACAGGGGAGGGGAGCAGTACTTC
J gene: TRBJ2-7
clone size: .
D gene: TRBD1
V gene: TRBV7-7

CDR3 protein: CASRGRNQPQHF
CDR3 DNA: TGTGCCAGCAGGGGGCGCAATCAGCCCCAGCATTTT
J gene: TRBJ1-5
clone size: few
D gene: .
V gene: TRBV6-5

CDR3 protein: CATSKRTANQPQHF
CDR3 DNA: TGTGCCACCAGCAAACGGACAGCAAATCAGCCCCAGCATTTT
J gene: TRBJ1-5
clone size: .
D gene: .
V gene: TRBV15

CDR3 protein: CASSSWGHETQYF
CDR3 DNA: TGCGCCAGCAGTTCATGGGGGCATGAGACCCAGTACTTC
J gene: TRBJ2-5
clone size: .
D gene: .
V gene: TRBV5-1